These 5 T cell receptor beta chains originate from one sample sequenced in a study of blood T cell repertoires in COVID-19. Some clones are missing from TCRdb's copy, which holds only in-frame ones; the method was immunoSEQ multiplex PCR. The table has roughly 190,000 clones, around nine tenths seen once. Input material: PBMCs or T cells enriched from blood (not recorded which). The receptor source for this set is a young woman who had recovered from COVID-19.

This chain links TRBV12-1 with TRBJ2-3; TRBD1 is the table's D call, not checked against the DNA. TRBV12-1 is flagged as a pseudogene. CDR3 length equals 12 residues. DNA for the CDR3: TGTGCCAGCACCAGGGCCACAGATACGCAGTATTTT. The encoded protein is CASTRATDTQYF.

This sequence joins TRBV27 and TRBJ1-2, with 7 bases aligning to TRBD1. Germline V gene lookup returns CDR1 MNHEY and CDR2 SMNVEV (reference sequence). The CDR3 sequence is 15 residues long. The trim removed 6 bases at V and 2 bases at J, leaving 9 bases unmatched. The CDR3 nucleotides are TGTGCCAGCAGGTTAGGGAGGACAGGAAACTATGGCTACACCTTC. It yields the protein CASRLGRTGNYGYTF.

The chain carries TRBV28 and TRBJ1-3; 10 nucleotides align to TRBD1. CDR1 is MDHEN and CDR2 is SYDVKM in the germline V gene. V lost 5 bases to trimming and J lost 5 bases; unmatched junction nucleotides: 9. This CDR3 region has 16 residues. The CDR3 DNA reads as TGTGCCAGCAGTACACGGGACAGGGGTCGGAGAAACACCATATATTTT. Translated: CASSTRDRGRRNTIYF.

J is TRBJ1-1 and V is TRBV6-5; 7 bases align to TRBD1. CDR1 is MNHEY, CDR2 SVGAGI, per germline. Unmatched junction bases numbered 7, after V lost 11 bases and J lost 4 bases. This CDR3 comprises 12 residues. CDR3 nucleotide sequence: TGTGCCGCCAACAGGGGCACCACTGAAGCTTTCTTT. This encodes CAANRGTTEAFF.

This clone has only one observation. CDR3 loop: CASSFLPTNEKLFF. The CDR3 region has the DNA TGTGCCAGCAGCTTCCTACCAACTAATGAAAAACTGTTTTTT. The chain joins TRBV5-4 to TRBJ1-4; D unclear. This CDR3 has 14 residues. CDR1 is SGHNT and CDR2 is YYREEE in the germline V gene (reference sequence). Trimming took off 2 bases at V and 0 bases at J, with 5 bases between the two ends. Variable domain in full (rest from reference TRBV5-4 and TRBJ1-4): ETGVTQSPTHLIKTRGQQVTLRCSSQSGHNTVSWYQQALGQGPQFIFQYYREEENGRGNFPPRFSGLQFPNYSSELNVNALELDDSALYLCASSFLPTNEKLFFGSGTQLSVL.